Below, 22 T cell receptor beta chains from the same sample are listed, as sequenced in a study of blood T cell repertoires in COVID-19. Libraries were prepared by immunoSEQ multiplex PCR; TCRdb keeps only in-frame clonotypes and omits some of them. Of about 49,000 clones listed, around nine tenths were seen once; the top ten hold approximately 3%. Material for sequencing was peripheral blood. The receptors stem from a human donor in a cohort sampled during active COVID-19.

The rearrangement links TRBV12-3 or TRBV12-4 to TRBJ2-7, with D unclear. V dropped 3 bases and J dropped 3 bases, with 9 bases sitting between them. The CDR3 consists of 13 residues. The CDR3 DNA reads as TGTGCCAGCAGTTTCTACAGTGGCTACGAGCAGTACTTC. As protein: CASSFYSGYEQYF.

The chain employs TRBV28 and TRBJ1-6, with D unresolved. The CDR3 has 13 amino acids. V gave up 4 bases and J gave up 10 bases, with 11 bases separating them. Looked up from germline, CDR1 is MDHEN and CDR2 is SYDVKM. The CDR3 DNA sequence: TGTGCCAGCAGTTACGAACTAGACTCACCCCTCCACTTT. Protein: CASSYELDSPLHF.

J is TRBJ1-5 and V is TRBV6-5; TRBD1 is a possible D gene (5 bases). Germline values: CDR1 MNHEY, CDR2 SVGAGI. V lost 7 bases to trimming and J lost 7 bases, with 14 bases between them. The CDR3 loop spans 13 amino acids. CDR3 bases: TGTGCCAGCACCCCAGGGAACGGACAGCCCCAGCATTTT. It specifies CASTPGNGQPQHF.

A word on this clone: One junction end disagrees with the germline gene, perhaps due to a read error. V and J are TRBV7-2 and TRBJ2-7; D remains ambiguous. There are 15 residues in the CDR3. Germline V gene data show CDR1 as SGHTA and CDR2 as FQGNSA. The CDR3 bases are TGTGCCAGCAGCTTTGCGGTCCCCGCCTCCCACGAGCAGTACTTC. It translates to CASSFAVPASHEQYF.

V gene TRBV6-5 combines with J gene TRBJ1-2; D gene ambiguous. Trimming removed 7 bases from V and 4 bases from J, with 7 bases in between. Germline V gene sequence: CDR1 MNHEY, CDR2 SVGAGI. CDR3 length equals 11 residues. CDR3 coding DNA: TGTGCCAGCACCGACACCTATGGCTACACCTTC. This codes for CASTDTYGYTF.

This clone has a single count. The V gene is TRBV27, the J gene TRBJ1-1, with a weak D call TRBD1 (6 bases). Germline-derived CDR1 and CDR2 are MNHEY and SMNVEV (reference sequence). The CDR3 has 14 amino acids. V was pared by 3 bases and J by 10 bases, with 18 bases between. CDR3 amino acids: CASSFYRGAPVAFF. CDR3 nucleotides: TGTGCCAGCAGTTTCTACCGGGGGGCGCCTGTAGCTTTCTTT.

This CDR3 is CASSLTTGREGELFF. DNA of the CDR3: TGCGCCAGCAGCTTAACGACAGGGAGAGAAGGGGAGCTGTTTTTT. The gene calls are TRBV5-1 and TRBJ2-2; 7 bases agree with TRBD1. Losses at the gene ends were 2 bases for V and 8 bases for J; bases not matched to a gene: 9. Germline V gene sequence: CDR1 SGHRS, CDR2 YFSETQ. CDR3 size: 15 residues.

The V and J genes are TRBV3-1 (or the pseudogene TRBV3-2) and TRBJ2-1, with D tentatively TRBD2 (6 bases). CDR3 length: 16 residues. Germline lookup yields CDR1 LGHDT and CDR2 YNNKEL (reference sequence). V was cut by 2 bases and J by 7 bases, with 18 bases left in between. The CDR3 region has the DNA TGTGCCAGCAGCCAAATGAGACTAGGGGCTCGGAATGAGCAGTTCTTC. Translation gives CASSQMRLGARNEQFF.

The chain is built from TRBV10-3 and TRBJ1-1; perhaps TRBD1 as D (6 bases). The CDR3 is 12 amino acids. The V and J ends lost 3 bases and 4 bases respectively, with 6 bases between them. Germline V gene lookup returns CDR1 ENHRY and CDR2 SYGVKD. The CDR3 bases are TGTGCCATCAGTGAAGGGGGCACTGAAGCTTTCTTT. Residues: CAISEGGTEAFF.

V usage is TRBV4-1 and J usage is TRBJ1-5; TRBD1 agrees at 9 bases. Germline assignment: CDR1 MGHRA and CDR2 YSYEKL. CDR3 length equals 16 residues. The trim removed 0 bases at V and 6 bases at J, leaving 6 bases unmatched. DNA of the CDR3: TGCGCCAGCAGCCAAGACCGGACAGGGGAGTTTCAGCCCCAGCATTTT. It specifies CASSQDRTGEFQPQHF.

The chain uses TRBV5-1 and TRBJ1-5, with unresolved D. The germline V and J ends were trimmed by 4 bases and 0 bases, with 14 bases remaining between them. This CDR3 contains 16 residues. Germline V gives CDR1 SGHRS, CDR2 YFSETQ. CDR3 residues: CASSPGGRDSNQPQHF. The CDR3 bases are TGCGCCAGCAGCCCCGGCGGCAGAGATAGCAATCAGCCCCAGCATTTT.

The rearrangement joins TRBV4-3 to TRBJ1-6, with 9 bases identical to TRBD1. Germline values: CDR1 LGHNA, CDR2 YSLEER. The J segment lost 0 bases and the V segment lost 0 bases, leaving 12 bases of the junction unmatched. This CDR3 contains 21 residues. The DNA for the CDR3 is TGCGCCAGCAGCCAAGAACTACGACAGGGGGTTTACAACTCCTATAATTCACCCCTCCACTTT. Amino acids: CASSQELRQGVYNSYNSPLHF.

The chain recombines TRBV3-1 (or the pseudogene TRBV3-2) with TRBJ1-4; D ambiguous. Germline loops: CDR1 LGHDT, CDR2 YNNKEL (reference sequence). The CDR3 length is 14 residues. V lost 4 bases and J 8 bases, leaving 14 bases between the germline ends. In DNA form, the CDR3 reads TGTGCCAGCAGCCCGAGGAATCGTGGAGAAAAACTGTTTTTT. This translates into CASSPRNRGEKLFF.

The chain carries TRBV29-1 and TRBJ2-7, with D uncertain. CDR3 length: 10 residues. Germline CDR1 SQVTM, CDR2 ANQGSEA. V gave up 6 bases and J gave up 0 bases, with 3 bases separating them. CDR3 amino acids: CSVLSYEQYF. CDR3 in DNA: TGCAGCGTCCTCTCCTACGAGCAGTACTTC.

The CDR3 coding sequence is TGTGCCAGCAAGACGACAGGGGGAGGCAATCAGCCCCAGCATTTT. Its translation: CASKTTGGGNQPQHF. The V call is TRBV28, the J call TRBJ1-5, with 9 bases identical to TRBD1. The V gene end was trimmed by 7 bases and the J gene end by 2 bases; junction bases not matched to a gene: 6. CDR3 length: 15 residues. Germline V lookup: CDR1 MDHEN, CDR2 SYDVKM.

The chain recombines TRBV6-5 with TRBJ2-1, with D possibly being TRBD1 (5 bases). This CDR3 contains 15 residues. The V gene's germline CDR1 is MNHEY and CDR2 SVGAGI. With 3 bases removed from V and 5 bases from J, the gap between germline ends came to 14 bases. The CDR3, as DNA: TGTGCCAGCAGTTATCAGGGAAGACCCCACAATGAGCAGTTCTTC. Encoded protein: CASSYQGRPHNEQFF.

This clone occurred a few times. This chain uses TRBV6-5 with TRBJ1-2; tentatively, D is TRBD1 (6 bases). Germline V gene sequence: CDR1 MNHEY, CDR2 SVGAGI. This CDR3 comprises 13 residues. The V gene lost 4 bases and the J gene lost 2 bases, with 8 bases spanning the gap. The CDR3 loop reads CASSWDTNYGYTF. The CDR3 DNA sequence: TGTGCCAGCAGTTGGGACACCAACTATGGCTACACCTTC.

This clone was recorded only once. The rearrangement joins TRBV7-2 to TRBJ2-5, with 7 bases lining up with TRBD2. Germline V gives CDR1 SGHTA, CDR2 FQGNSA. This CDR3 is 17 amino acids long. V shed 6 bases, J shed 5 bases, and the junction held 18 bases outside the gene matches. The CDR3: CASSLVRGSRYYETQYF. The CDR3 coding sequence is TGTGCCAGCAGTTTGGTGCGGGGGTCCAGGTATTACGAGACCCAGTACTTC.

This CDR3 reads CATSEIKAFF. CDR3 DNA sequence: TGTGCCACCAGTGAAATAAAAGCTTTCTTT. The chain uses TRBV24-1 and TRBJ1-1; D is unresolved. Germline loops: CDR1 KGHDR, CDR2 SFDVKD. This CDR3 spans 10 amino acids. The V end lost 4 bases, the J end lost 9 bases, and 5 bases lay between the germline ends.

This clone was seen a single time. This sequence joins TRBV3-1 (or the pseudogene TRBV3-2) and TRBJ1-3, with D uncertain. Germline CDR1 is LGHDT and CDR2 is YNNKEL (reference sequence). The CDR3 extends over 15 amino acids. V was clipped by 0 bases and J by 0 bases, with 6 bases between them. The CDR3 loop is CASSQDLLSGNTIYF. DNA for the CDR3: TGTGCCAGCAGCCAAGATTTACTCTCTGGAAACACCATATATTTT.

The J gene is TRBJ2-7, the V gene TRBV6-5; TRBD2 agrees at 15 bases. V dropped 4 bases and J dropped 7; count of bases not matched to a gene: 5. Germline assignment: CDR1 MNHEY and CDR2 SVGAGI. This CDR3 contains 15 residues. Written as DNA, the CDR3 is TGTGCCAGCAGTTCCGGACTAGCGGGGGGGCGGGAGCAGTACGTC. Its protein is CASSSGLAGGREQYV.

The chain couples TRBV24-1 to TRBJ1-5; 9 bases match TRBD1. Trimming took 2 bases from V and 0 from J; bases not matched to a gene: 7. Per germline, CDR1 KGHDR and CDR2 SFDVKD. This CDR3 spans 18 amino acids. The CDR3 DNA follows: TGTGCCACCAGTGATTGCGACAGGGGGAAGTCTAGCAATCAGCCCCAGCATTTT. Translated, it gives CATSDCDRGKSSNQPQHF.